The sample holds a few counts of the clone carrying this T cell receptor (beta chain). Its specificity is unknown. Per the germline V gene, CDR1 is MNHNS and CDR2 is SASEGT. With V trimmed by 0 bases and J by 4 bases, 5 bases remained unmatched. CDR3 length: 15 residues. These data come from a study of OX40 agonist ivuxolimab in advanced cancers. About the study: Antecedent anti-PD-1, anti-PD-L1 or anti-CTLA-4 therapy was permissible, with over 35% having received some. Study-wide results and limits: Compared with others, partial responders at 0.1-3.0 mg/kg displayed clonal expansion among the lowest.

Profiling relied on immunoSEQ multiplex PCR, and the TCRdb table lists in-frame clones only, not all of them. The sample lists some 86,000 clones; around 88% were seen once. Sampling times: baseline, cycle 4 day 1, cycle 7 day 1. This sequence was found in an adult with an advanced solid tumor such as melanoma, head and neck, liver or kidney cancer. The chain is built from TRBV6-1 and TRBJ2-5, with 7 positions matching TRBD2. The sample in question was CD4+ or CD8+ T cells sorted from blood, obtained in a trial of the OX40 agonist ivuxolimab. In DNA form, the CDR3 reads TGTGCCAGCAGTGAAGCAGTGGCGGGAGTAGAGACCCAGTACTTC. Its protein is CASSEAVAGVETQYF.